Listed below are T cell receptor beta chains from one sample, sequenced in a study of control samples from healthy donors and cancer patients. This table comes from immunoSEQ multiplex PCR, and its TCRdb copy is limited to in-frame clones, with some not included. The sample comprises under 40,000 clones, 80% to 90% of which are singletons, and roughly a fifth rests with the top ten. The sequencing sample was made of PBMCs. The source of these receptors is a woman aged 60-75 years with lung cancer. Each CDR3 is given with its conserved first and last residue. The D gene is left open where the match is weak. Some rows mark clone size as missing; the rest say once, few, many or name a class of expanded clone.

CASSLQDRPYEQYF,TGTGCCAGCAGCCTCCAAGACAGGCCCTACGAGCAGTACTTC,NA,TRBV4-2,14,NA,TRBJ2-7
CAITVGGSGNTIYF,TGTGCCATCACCGTGGGGGGCTCTGGAAACACCATATATTTT,NA,TRBV10-3,14,NA,TRBJ1-3
CASLPSFGANVLTF,TGTGCCAGCCTCCCTTCTTTTGGGGCCAACGTCCTGACTTTC,NA,TRBV6-6,14,NA,TRBJ2-6
CASSPEARSSGELFF,TGCGCCAGCAGCCCGGAGGCCCGGTCGAGCGGGGAGCTGTTTTTT,NA,TRBV5-1,15,NA,TRBJ2-2
CASSLATTGGVADNSPLHF,TGCGCCAGCAGCTTGGCGACGACAGGGGGGGTGGCGGATAATTCACCCCTCCACTTT,TRBD1,TRBV5-1,19,NA,TRBJ1-6
CASIDGSRSTEAFF,TGTGCCAGCATAGACGGCTCACGGAGCACTGAAGCTTTCTTT,NA,TRBV18,14,NA,TRBJ1-1
CASSWGATGTSNYGYTF,TGTGCCAGCAGCTGGGGGGCGACAGGTACTTCGAACTATGGCTACACCTTC,NA,TRBV7-2,17,once,TRBJ1-2
CASSQGETRGAQYF,TGTGCCAGCAGCCAAGGGGAGACCCGGGGGGCGCAGTATTTT,TRBD2,TRBV3-1/TRBV3-2,14,NA,TRBJ2-3
CASSISVSPVINEQFF,TGTGCCAGTAGTATATCGGTGAGTCCGGTAATCAATGAGCAGTTCTTC,NA,TRBV19,16,NA,TRBJ2-1
CASRLTGTMNTEAFF,TGTGCCAGCAGGCTCACCGGGACGATGAACACTGAAGCTTTCTTT,NA,TRBV11-2,15,NA,TRBJ1-1
CASGSSGANVLTF,TGTGCTAGTGGTTCCTCTGGGGCCAACGTCCTGACTTTC,NA,TRBV12-5,13,NA,TRBJ2-6
CVSSFGPSSYNSPLHF,TGTGTCAGCAGCTTCGGGCCGAGCTCCTATAATTCACCCCTCCACTTT,NA,TRBV11-2,16,NA,TRBJ1-6
CASNLGGETQYF,TGTGCCAGCAACCTAGGGGGAGAGACCCAGTACTTC,NA,TRBV11-2,12,NA,TRBJ2-5
CASSESGSGANVLTF,TGTGCCAGCAGTGAATCAGGCTCTGGGGCCAACGTCCTGACTTTC,NA,TRBV2,15,NA,TRBJ2-6
CSVQIAPSSYNEQFF,TGCAGCGTTCAGATAGCGCCTAGCTCCTACAATGAGCAGTTCTTC,NA,TRBV29-1,15,NA,TRBJ2-1
CASSMRGGGQPQHF,TGTGCCAGTAGTATGAGGGGGGGCGGACAGCCCCAGCATTTT,NA,TRBV19,14,NA,TRBJ1-5
CTTRGTRHGTEAFF,TGCACCACACGGGGGACTCGGCATGGCACTGAAGCTTTCTTT,NA,TRBV29-1,14,NA,TRBJ1-1
CASSWGGTDTQYF,TGTGCCAGCAGTTGGGGGGGCACAGATACGCAGTATTTT,NA,TRBV25-1,13,NA,TRBJ2-3
CASSEGGPIDYGYTF,TGTGCCAGCAGCGAGGGGGGCCCAATAGACTATGGCTACACCTTC,NA,TRBV9,15,NA,TRBJ1-2
CASSSQGAGNYGYTF,TGTGCCAGCAGCTCCCAGGGGGCCGGGAACTATGGCTACACCTTC,TRBD1,TRBV13,15,NA,TRBJ1-2
CASSQGPFGGPQHF,TGTGCCAGCAGTCAAGGGCCCTTCGGGGGGCCCCAGCATTTT,NA,TRBV3-1/TRBV3-2,14,NA,TRBJ1-5
CASSQDDHQGPLGNTIYF,TGCGCCAGCAGCCAAGACGACCACCAGGGTCCTCTGGGAAACACCATATATTTT,NA,TRBV4-1,18,NA,TRBJ1-3
CASSPATSGSSGANVLTF,TGTGCCAGCAGCCCGGCGACTAGCGGAAGCTCTGGGGCCAACGTCCTGACTTTC,TRBD2,TRBV5-5,18,NA,TRBJ2-6
CASSKGGANTGELFF,TGTGCCAGCAGTAAAGGGGGAGCGAACACCGGGGAGCTGTTTTTT,NA,TRBV6-1,15,NA,TRBJ2-2
CASSLEVSTNEKLFF,TGTGCCAGCTCGCTTGAGGTGTCAACTAATGAAAAACTGTTTTTT,NA,TRBV18,15,NA,TRBJ1-4
CASSGGQIGTGELFF,TGTGCCAGCAGCGGTGGACAGATAGGCACCGGGGAGCTGTTTTTT,NA,TRBV9,15,NA,TRBJ2-2
CATQGPTSNQPQHF,TGTGCCACCCAGGGGCCAACTAGCAATCAGCCCCAGCATTTT,NA,TRBV24-1,14,NA,TRBJ1-5